The 8 T cell receptor beta chains below were found in one sample sequenced in a study of blood T cell repertoires in COVID-19. Assay used: immunoSEQ multiplex PCR; TCRdb lists only in-frame clones, some missing. The table includes 210,000 or so clones, about four fifths detected once. Source material: peripheral blood. Receptors were obtained from a woman in her 70s with active or convalescent COVID-19.

This clone is a singleton in its sample. This chain connects TRBV28 to TRBJ2-7; 9 bases fit TRBD1. With V trimmed by 5 bases and J by 0 bases, 8 bases remained unmatched. Per the germline V gene, CDR1 is MDHEN and CDR2 is SYDVKM. The CDR3 totals 16 residues. The CDR3 DNA follows: TGTGCCAGCAGTCGGGGACAGGGAGGGAGCTCCTACGAGCAGTACTTC. Amino acids: CASSRGQGGSSYEQYF.

The V gene is TRBV5-1, the J gene TRBJ2-7; TRBD1 might be the D (5 bases). This CDR3 spans 16 amino acids. The germline CDR1 and CDR2 sequences are SGHRS and YFSETQ. The V end was cut by 1 base, the J end by 4 bases, with 18 bases between. The CDR3 loop reads CASSLSAGITGYEQYF. In DNA form, the CDR3 reads TGCGCCAGCAGCTTGAGTGCAGGGATTACGGGTTACGAGCAGTACTTC.

This clone turned up a few times. The genes are TRBV3-1 (or the pseudogene TRBV3-2) and TRBJ2-7, with 8 bases that match TRBD2. Germline V gene lookup returns CDR1 LGHDT and CDR2 YNNKEL (reference sequence). This CDR3 is built from 14 residues. J gave up 6 bases and V 4 bases, and 8 bases lay outside the gene matches. The CDR3 DNA reads as TGTGCCAGCAGCCCCGGGACCCGGGAGGGCGAGCAGTACTTC. This gives the protein CASSPGTREGEQYF.

This chain uses TRBV4-1 with TRBJ2-4, with 10 bases lining up with TRBD1. Germline CDR1 is MGHRA and CDR2 is YSYEKL. The CDR3 has 16 amino acids. Trimming cost V 2 bases and J 5 bases; bases outside gene matches: 6. In DNA form, the CDR3 reads TGCGCCAGCAGCCAACGGACAGGGGGGCTGGAAAACATTCAGTACTTC. Translating it yields CASSQRTGGLENIQYF.

The rearrangement links TRBV18 to TRBJ2-2; D remains unclear. V dropped 3 bases and J dropped 3 bases, with 8 bases sitting between them. CDR3 length equals 14 residues. Germline V gene sequence: CDR1 KGHSH, CDR2 LQKENI. CDR3 region: CASSPPDYTGELFF. The CDR3 coding sequence is TGTGCCAGCTCACCCCCTGACTACACCGGGGAGCTGTTTTTT.

The chain has TRBV24-1 and TRBJ2-3; 12 positions match TRBD2. In germline, CDR1 is KGHDR, CDR2 SFDVKD. The CDR3 covers 16 residues. V trimming: 4 bases; J trimming: 1 base; junction bases outside the gene matches: 2. The CDR3 coding sequence is TGTGCCACCAGTGACGCTAGCGGGAGGGGCACAGATACGCAGTATTTT. Protein product: CATSDASGRGTDTQYF.

The rearrangement joins TRBV29-1 to TRBJ2-1; TRBD2 matches at 14 bases. Germline-derived CDR1 and CDR2 are SQVTM and ANQGSEA. The CDR3 totals 17 residues. V dropped 6 bases and J dropped 9; count of bases not matched to a gene: 16. CDR3 coding DNA: TGCAGCGTAACCGGGACTAGCGGGAGTTATTGGGTGCCTGAGCAGTTCTTC. The encoded protein is CSVTGTSGSYWVPEQFF.

In its sample, this clone was seen a few times. The chain combines TRBV12-3 or TRBV12-4 with TRBJ1-1; D perhaps matches TRBD1 (6 bases). The V gene lost 6 bases and the J gene lost 11 bases, with 19 bases spanning the gap. This CDR3 region has 13 residues. The CDR3 region has the DNA TGTGCCAGCAGCCCGAACACACAGGGTGTCGCTTTCTTT. Translating it yields CASSPNTQGVAFF.